A selection of T cell receptor beta chains follows, all from one sample in a study of vaccination effects on CD4 cells after COVID-19. TCRdb's table, derived via immunoSEQ multiplex PCR, lists solely in-frame clones and lacks some. The sample records tens of thousands of clones, approximately 79% being singletons. The antigens for these receptors are not known. The specimen was CD4+ T cells from PBMCs cultured with HCoV-NL63 spike peptides, collected before COVID-19 vaccination. All receptors come from a human donor who received a COVID-19 vaccine. CDR3s include the opening cysteine and the closing phenylalanine or tryptophan. D genes are given only for firm matches. Clone size is not always given. Where it is, it says once, few, many or a class for expanded clones.

V gene	CDR3 length	clone size	D gene	J gene	CDR3 DNA	CDR3 protein
TRBV12-3/TRBV12-4	13	.	.	TRBJ1-4	TGTGCCAGCAGTTTCCAGCCTGGAGAAAAACTGTTTTTT	CASSFQPGEKLFF
TRBV7-3	15	.	TRBD1	TRBJ1-2	TGTGCCAGCAGCTTAACGGACAGGGGGGGCTATGGCTACACCTTC	CASSLTDRGGYGYTF
TRBV9	15	once	TRBD2	TRBJ2-3	TGTGCCAGCAGCCTTAGCGGGGGCCGCACAGATACGCAGTATTTT	CASSLSGGRTDTQYF
TRBV7-6	15	few	.	TRBJ1-2	TGTGCCAGCAGCCCAGGTTTTGGGACTAACTATGGCTACACCTTC	CASSPGFGTNYGYTF
TRBV7-2	15	few	.	TRBJ2-1	TGTGCCAGCAGCTCCCAATATTCTTTGGGGAGTGAGCAGTTCTTC	CASSSQYSLGSEQFF
TRBV7-8	11	once	.	TRBJ1-1	TGTGCCAGCAGCTTAAGCACTGAAGCTTTCTTT	CASSLSTEAFF
TRBV18	15	.	.	TRBJ1-5	TGTGCCAGCTCACCGACAGGTTATGGCAATCAGCCCCAGCATTTT	CASSPTGYGNQPQHF
TRBV27	13	.	TRBD1	TRBJ2-5	TGTGCCAGCAGCGGGACAGCTCAAGAGACCCAGTACTTC	CASSGTAQETQYF
TRBV7-2	15	.	TRBD2	TRBJ2-5	TGTGCCAGCAGTTCCGGGGGACTAGCTCAAGAGACCCAGTACTTC	CASSSGGLAQETQYF
TRBV12-3/TRBV12-4	12	few	.	TRBJ1-5	TGTGCCAGCAGTTCCCCGGACAAGCCCCAGCATTTT	CASSSPDKPQHF
TRBV5-6	12	.	.	TRBJ2-1	TGTGCCAGCAGACAATCGGAGAGCAGGCAGTTCTTC	CASRQSESRQFF
TRBV19	16	once	.	TRBJ1-1	TGTGCCAGTAACGAGATACGGGACCGCCTGAACACTGAAGCTTTCTTT	CASNEIRDRLNTEAFF
TRBV7-3	17	.	.	TRBJ1-4	TGTGCCAGCAGCTTAAGGAGGGGGGCCCCAACTAATGAAAAACTGTTTTTT	CASSLRRGAPTNEKLFF
TRBV7-2	16	.	.	TRBJ1-6	TGTGCCAGCAGCTTAGCTTCGGTGGGTTTGGGTTCACCCCTCCACTTT	CASSLASVGLGSPLHF
TRBV5-1	14	.	.	TRBJ2-2	TGCGCCAGCGGGCAGGGGCCGTACACCGGGGAGCTGTTTTTT	CASGQGPYTGELFF
TRBV30	15	.	.	TRBJ1-2	TGTGCCTGGAGTCCTACAGGTGTACGGACCTATGGCTACACCTTC	CAWSPTGVRTYGYTF
TRBV6-5	16	.	.	TRBJ1-4	TGTGCCAGCAGTTACTCGAGTGTCAGAGCCAATGAAAAACTGTTTTTT	CASSYSSVRANEKLFF
TRBV4-1	14	.	.	TRBJ1-1	TGCGCCAGCAGCCAAGTCTGGGTGAACACTGAAGCTTTCTTT	CASSQVWVNTEAFF
TRBV27	13	.	.	TRBJ1-3	TGTGCCAGCAGTCCTAGACAGGGAAACACCATATATTTT	CASSPRQGNTIYF
TRBV5-8	17	.	.	TRBJ1-3	TGTGCCAGCAGCTTGGTAACAGGGCCTTCGAGGGGAAACACCATATATTTT	CASSLVTGPSRGNTIYF
TRBV5-1	15	.	TRBD1	TRBJ2-2	TGCGCCAGCAGCTTAACAGGGGGACGTGACGGGGAGCTGTTTTTT	CASSLTGGRDGELFF
TRBV5-4	13	.	TRBD1	TRBJ2-3	TGTGCCAGCAAGGACAGGGGAGGGGATACGCAGTATTTT	CASKDRGGDTQYF
TRBV5-1	16	.	TRBD1	TRBJ1-2	TGCGCCAGCGATGCTGGGACAGGGAACTCTGGGGATGGCTACACCTTC	CASDAGTGNSGDGYTF
TRBV7-9	16	.	TRBD1	TRBJ1-3	TGTGCCAGCAGCTCGAGAAGACAGGGAACTGGAAACACCATATATTTT	CASSSRRQGTGNTIYF
TRBV19	13	.	.	TRBJ1-2	TGTGCCAGTAGCAGAGGGGGGGACTATGGCTACACCTTC	CASSRGGDYGYTF
TRBV5-1	14	.	.	TRBJ2-6	TGCGCCAGCAGAGTTTTGGAGGGGGCCGACGTCCTGACTTTC	CASRVLEGADVLTF
TRBV30	14	.	.	TRBJ2-5	TGTGCCTGGAGTGTGTTCGGAGGTCAAGAGACCCAGTACTTC	CAWSVFGGQETQYF
TRBV24-1	16	few	TRBD1	TRBJ2-2	TGTGCCACCAGTGACCCGGGACAGGGGGAGACCGGGGAGCTGTTTTTT	CATSDPGQGETGELFF
TRBV5-1	14	few	.	TRBJ2-1	TGCGCCAGCAGCTTGGAAAAGGGGGACGGTGAGCAGTTCTTC	CASSLEKGDGEQFF
TRBV19	16	large	TRBD1	TRBJ1-2	TGTGCCAGTAGTATAGTTGCGGGACAGGGGAACTATGGCTACACCTTC	CASSIVAGQGNYGYTF